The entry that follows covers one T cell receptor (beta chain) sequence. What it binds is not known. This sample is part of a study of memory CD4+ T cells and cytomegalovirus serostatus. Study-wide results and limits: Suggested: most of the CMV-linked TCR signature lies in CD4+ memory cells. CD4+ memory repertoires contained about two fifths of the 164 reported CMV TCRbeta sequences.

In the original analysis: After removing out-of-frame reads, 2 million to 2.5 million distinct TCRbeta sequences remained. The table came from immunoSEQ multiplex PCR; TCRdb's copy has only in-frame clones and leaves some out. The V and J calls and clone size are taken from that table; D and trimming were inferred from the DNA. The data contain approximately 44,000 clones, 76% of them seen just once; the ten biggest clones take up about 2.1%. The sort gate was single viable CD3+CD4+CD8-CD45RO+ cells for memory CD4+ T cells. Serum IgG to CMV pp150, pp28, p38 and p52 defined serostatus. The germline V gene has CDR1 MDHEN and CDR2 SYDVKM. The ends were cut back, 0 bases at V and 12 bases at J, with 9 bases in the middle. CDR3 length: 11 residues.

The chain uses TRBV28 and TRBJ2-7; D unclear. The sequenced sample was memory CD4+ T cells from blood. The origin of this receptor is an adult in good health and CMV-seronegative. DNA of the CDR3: TGTGCCAGCAGTTTATGGGAGAGGCTGTACTTC. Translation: CASSLWERLYF.